What follows is one T cell receptor (beta chain) and its context. The data are from a study of blood T cell repertoires in COVID-19. Overall study context: Samples came from the United States, Italy and Spain, spanning acute and convalescent COVID-19. PBMCs, B-cell-depleted T cells, or T cells were the source of the cDNA or gDNA that made up the material.

Sequencing used immunoSEQ multiplex PCR; TCRdb keeps in-frame clones, though not all of them. Among fewer than 500,000 clones listed, about 90% were seen once. Germline lookup yields CDR1 KGHDR and CDR2 SFDVKD. The V and J ends lost 2 bases and 5 bases respectively, with 8 bases between them. The CDR3 contains 13 residues. Clinical histories supplied by participants themselves formed the basis of cohort assignment. Cohort 3 donors were reported recovered after two negative PCRs, clearance, or symptom resolution. The TCR was taken from a woman between 18 and 29 years old who had recovered from COVID-19. The V call is TRBV24-1, the J call TRBJ1-2; weak D call: TRBD1 (6 bases). The material sequenced was PBMCs or T cells enriched from blood (not recorded which). The CDR3 DNA sequence: TGTGCCACCAGTGATTCAGACAGGTATGGCTACACCTTC. It specifies CATSDSDRYGYTF.